This T cell receptor (beta chain) was identified during a study of PD-L1 blockade in urothelial cancer (TCRdb year 2017). As for the study more broadly: All patients started therapy around 2014 and received atezolizumab 1,200 mg intravenously every 3 weeks. Somatic, immune and clinical correlates of response to PD-L1 blockade with atezolizumab in urothelial cancer were the focus of an exploratory multi-omic analysis. Durable clinical benefit was achieved by nine patients but not by the remaining 20. An ECOG performance status of 0 or 1 was recorded for the patients, and 0 to 3 prior chemotherapy regimens had been received by the patients. Pretreatment tumor samples and matched peripheral blood, collected serially before and after atezolizumab treatment, underwent TCR sequencing. A median of about 140,000 T cells and 85,000 or so unique TCRs was obtained from blood samples, and a median clonality of roughly 0.082 was observed. Blood samples were analyzed 3 weeks after the start of treatment (second dose) and 6 weeks after the start of treatment. Approximately 30 patients had pretreatment blood TCR-seq, around 24 had at least one posttreatment blood collection, and around 24 had tumor TCR-seq. Durable clinical benefit meant progression-free survival longer than 6 months, and TCR features were also tested against progression-free and overall survival. Whole exome sequencing and RNA sequencing of pretreatment tumors were performed alongside TCR sequencing in the same patients. About 90% of the roughly 29 patients were identified as males with urothelial cancer of bladder origin, and a prior smoking history was reported by 18 of 29 patients. Overall study results and their limits: Among patients with durable benefit, tumor-associated TCR clones showed greater expansion in peripheral blood 3 weeks after treatment started (n = 22, p = 0.022). Improved progression-free and overall survival was associated with having pretreatment peripheral blood TCR clonality below the median. Because of the small sample size (n ≈ 27) and the many exploratory analyses performed, the results are intended to be regarded as hypothesis-generating.

Each PCR received spiked-in synthetic TCR analog templates so that absolute template abundance could be estimated from read counts. TCRbeta CDR3 regions were amplified from genomic DNA with bias-controlled V and J gene primers using the immunoSEQ assay. Sequencing of rearranged TCRbeta segments was done at approximately 20X coverage. On the study's bioinformatics: Sequencing errors were corrected by clustering, and CDR3s were annotated against IMGT so that V, D and J genes could be assigned. Out-of-frame and stop-codon sequences were excluded, and only productive TCRbeta rearrangements were used in downstream analyses. Clonality was calculated as one minus the Shannon entropy normalized by the log of the number of unique productive sequences. Fisher's exact test with Benjamini-Hochberg correction, using a cutoff of adjusted p below 0.01, was how clones that differed between time points or between blood and tumor were identified. Entries here come from immuneACCESS through TCRdb and include only in-frame sequences with V and J called. Some clones fail to appear in such tables; in the studies checked, an unresolved V gene covers under half of the shortfall, and the cause of the remainder is unknown. V and J calls and clone size are those listed in that table; D and trimming were worked out from the DNA. Here the sample has about 70,000 clones; under 90% occur a single time. The top ten hold approximately 5% of the sample.

The junction shows trimming of 0 bases on V and 0 bases on J, plus 12 bases between the germline ends. Taken from the germline V gene, the CDR1 and CDR2 loops are SGDLS and YYNGEE. Inclusive of the bounding cysteine and phenylalanine, the CDR3 is 16 residues long. The DNA shown is the 48-base CDR3, in frame from base 1. This sample's time point label indicates: pretreatment peripheral blood. The cohort included 25 to 35 patients with locally advanced or metastatic urothelial carcinoma who were treated at Memorial Sloan Kettering on a trial protocol. Peripheral blood mononuclear cells were collected from each patient pretreatment and during treatment, giving between 1 and 8 total time points per patient. The Qiagen DNeasy Blood extraction kit was used to purify genomic DNA from total PBMCs and tumor samples. PBMCs were collected pretreatment and during treatment and were isolated and stored as previously described.

About this clone: Its antigen remains undetermined. The sample holds no much larger clone one base away, and base qualities are not on file. Within the sample, other DNA sequences also encode this same CDR3.

This sample comprised PBMCs, obtained around atezolizumab (anti-PD-L1) treatment. Recombination joined TRBV9 with TRBJ2-5; the D gene is possibly TRBD1, with 6 bases matching. This clonotype was obtained from a man in his sixties or seventies with urothelial cancer. The base sequence is TGTGCCAGCAGCGTAGCAACAGGGAGAAACCAAGAGACCCAGTACTTC. The resulting protein is CASSVATGRNQETQYF.